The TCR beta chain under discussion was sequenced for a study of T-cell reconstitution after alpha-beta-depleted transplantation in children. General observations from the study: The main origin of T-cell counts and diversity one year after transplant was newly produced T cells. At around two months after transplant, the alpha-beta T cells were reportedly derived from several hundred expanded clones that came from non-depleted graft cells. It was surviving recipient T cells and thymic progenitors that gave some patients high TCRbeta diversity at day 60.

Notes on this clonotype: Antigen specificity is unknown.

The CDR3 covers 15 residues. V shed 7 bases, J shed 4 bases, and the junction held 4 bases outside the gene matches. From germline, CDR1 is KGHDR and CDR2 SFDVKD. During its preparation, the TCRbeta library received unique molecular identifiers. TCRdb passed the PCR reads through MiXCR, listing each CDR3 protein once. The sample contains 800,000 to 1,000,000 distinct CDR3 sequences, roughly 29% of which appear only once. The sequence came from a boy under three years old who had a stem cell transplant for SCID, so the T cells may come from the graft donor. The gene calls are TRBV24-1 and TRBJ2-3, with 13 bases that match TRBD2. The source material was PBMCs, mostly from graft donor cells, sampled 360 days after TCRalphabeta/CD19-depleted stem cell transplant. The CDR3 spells CATRGGLAGPDTQYF. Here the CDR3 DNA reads TGTGCCACCAGGGGGGGACTAGCGGGACCAGATACGCAGTATTTT.